The 14 T cell receptor beta chains presented below share a single source sample, sequenced in a study of regulatory T cells in long-lasting Graves disease. The authors built TCR beta libraries using iRepertoire HTBI primers and Arm-PCR of CDR3 regions. Via MiXCR, TCRdb re-called the multiplex PCR reads, giving one row per CDR3 protein. Of 350,000 to 500,000 distinct CDR3 sequences detected, 21% appear once; the ten largest clones hold roughly an eighth. Time point defined: persistent/refractory GD, antithyroid drugs over 5 years with positive TRAb. Extracted RNA from PBMCs served as the source of the TCR library. This material consisted of peripheral blood mononuclear cells (PBMCs), taken when the disease was refractory, from a patient treated with antithyroid drugs. These receptors all come from a female donor with Graves disease.

There are a few counts of this clonotype. V usage is TRBV27 and J usage is TRBJ1-4; 8 nucleotides agree with TRBD1. The CDR3 is 14 amino acids. Per germline, CDR1 MNHEY and CDR2 SMNVEV (reference sequence). V lost 6 bases, J lost 8 bases, and 8 bases stayed unmatched. For the CDR3, the DNA is TGTGCCAGCAGCCGGACAGGGATTTTCGAAAAACTGTTTTTT. Translating it yields CASSRTGIFEKLFF.

A remark on this clonotype: This sequence may be a read error, since a much larger clone differs from it by one base. The chain couples TRBV13 to TRBJ2-6; perhaps TRBD1 as D (5 bases). The germline gives CDR1 PRHDT, CDR2 FYEKMQ (reference sequence). There are 14 residues in the CDR3. The CDR3 coding sequence is TGTGCCAGCAGCTTTAGGTCTGGGGCCAACGACCTGACTTTC. Residues: CASSFRSGANDLTF.

This rearrangement joins TRBV2 to TRBJ1-5; 12 nucleotides agree with TRBD1. From germline, CDR1 is SNHLY and CDR2 FYNNEI. The CDR3 has 15 amino acids. V dropped 6 bases and J dropped 6; count of bases not matched to a gene: 6. CDR3 DNA sequence: TGTGCCAGCAGGAGGGGGACAGGGGGCGGTCAGCCCCAGCATTTT. Amino acid sequence: CASRRGTGGGQPQHF. The whole variable domain, filled in from reference TRBV2 and TRBJ1-5, reads EPEVTQTPSHQVTQMGQEVILRCVPISNHLYFYWYRQILGQKVEFLVSFYNNEISEKSEIFDDQFSVERPDGSNFTLKIRSTKLEDSAMYFCASRRGTGGGQPQHFGDGTRLSIL.

A word on this clonotype: This likely traces to a read error, being one base from a far larger clone. This chain links TRBV12-3 or TRBV12-4 with TRBJ2-5; 7 bases agree with TRBD2. V shed 2 bases and J 4 bases; nucleotides not matched to a gene: 10. The CDR3 is made up of 16 amino acids. CDR3 residues: CASSLSGTAGVETQYF. Written as DNA, the CDR3 is TGTGCCAGCAGTTTATCGGGAACGGCGGGAGTAGAGACCCAGTACTTC.

The chain uses TRBV7-2 and TRBJ2-3; 7 bases agree with TRBD2. Germline trimming cut 5 bases from V and 4 bases from J; bases unmatched to any gene: 9. The CDR3 loop spans 15 amino acids. Germline values: CDR1 SGHTA, CDR2 FQGNSA. The CDR3 DNA sequence: TGTGCCAGCAGCCCTGGGGGAGGGTTTGCAGATACGCAGTATTTT. It encodes CASSPGGGFADTQYF.

This clonotype was seen a few times. The genes are TRBV7-8 and TRBJ2-7; the match to TRBD1 covers 11 bases. Losses at the gene ends were 3 bases for V and 3 bases for J; bases not matched to a gene: 4. The CDR3 covers 15 residues. CDR1 and CDR2 from the germline V gene are SGHVS and FQNEAQ. The CDR3 coding sequence is TGTGCCAGCAGCTTGACGGACAGGGGGCTCTACGAGCAGTACTTC. Translating it yields CASSLTDRGLYEQYF.

This clonotype was counted many times. In DNA, the CDR3 is TGTGCCAGCAGCGGGGGACAGTTAAGAGTGTCCCAGTACTTC. It specifies CASSGGQLRVSQYF. V gene TRBV28 combines with J gene TRBJ2-5; D is possibly TRBD1 (7 bases). CDR1 is MDHEN and CDR2 is SYDVKM in the germline V gene. The CDR3 contains 14 residues. The V end lost 6 bases, the J end lost 9 bases, and 20 bases lay between the germline ends.

The chain uses TRBV6-5 and TRBJ2-7; TRBD2 matches 9 bases. Germline V gene lookup returns CDR1 MNHEY and CDR2 SVGAGI. J was trimmed by 2 bases and V by 4 bases; bases with no gene match: 9. The CDR3 runs to 16 residues. The CDR3 loop reads CASSSFGASGTYEQYF. The DNA of the CDR3 is TGTGCCAGCAGTTCTTTCGGGGCTAGCGGGACCTACGAGCAGTACTTC.

This clonotype has ten or more counts. In DNA form, the CDR3 reads TGTGCCAGCAGCTCGAGACAGGGGTACGGCGAGCAGTACTTC. It codes for CASSSRQGYGEQYF. The rearrangement links TRBV11-2 to TRBJ2-7; 8 nucleotides align to TRBD1. The CDR3 runs to 14 residues. Germline CDR1 SGHAT, CDR2 FQNNGV. V shed 4 bases, J shed 6 bases, and the junction held 8 bases outside the gene matches.

This clonotype was found many times. The chain joins TRBV29-1 to TRBJ2-7; 14 nucleotides align to TRBD2. The CDR3 loop spans 13 amino acids. CDR1 is SQVTM, CDR2 ANQGSEA, per germline. J lost 6 bases, V lost 3 bases, and 1 base had no gene match. The CDR3 is CSVEGLAGVEQYF. Here the CDR3 DNA reads TGCAGCGTTGAGGGACTAGCGGGAGTCGAGCAGTACTTC.

Concerning this clonotype: This may be a read error: a much more frequent sequence differs by one nucleotide. The gene calls are TRBV10-3 and TRBJ1-4; possibly TRBD1 for D (5 bases). The V gene's germline CDR1 is ENHRY and CDR2 SYGVKD. CDR3 length equals 13 residues. The CDR3 bases are TGTGCCATCAGAGAGTTGGGGGGTGAAAAACTGTTTTTT. This gives the protein CAIRELGGEKLFF.

Ten or more counts support this clonotype. This chain links TRBV6-1 with TRBJ2-2, with 7 bases matching TRBD2. The V segment lost 7 bases and the J segment 8 bases; nucleotides outside the gene matches: 7. The CDR3 consists of 13 residues. Germline lookup yields CDR1 MNHNS and CDR2 SASEGT. The CDR3 bases are TGTGCCAGCACCGAGCGGGATTTAGGGGAGCTGTTTTTT. Translation: CASTERDLGELFF.

V gene TRBV10-3 combines with J gene TRBJ2-1; D is undetermined. The CDR3 is 12 residues long. Germline-derived CDR1 and CDR2 are ENHRY and SYGVKD. V was trimmed by 2 bases and J by 12 bases, leaving 11 bases between them. The CDR3, as DNA: TGTGCCATCAGTGAGCGTGGGATGGTGCAGTTCTTC. It yields the protein CAISERGMVQFF.

The chain carries TRBV19 and TRBJ2-7; D is perhaps TRBD1 or TRBD2 (5 bases each). This CDR3 contains 14 residues. V was trimmed by 4 bases and J by 7 bases, leaving 17 bases between them. Germline V lookup: CDR1 LNHDA, CDR2 SQIVND (reference sequence). The CDR3 region has the DNA TGTGCCAGTAGTACCCGGGACGGGATTTGGGAGCAGTACTTC. This codes for CASSTRDGIWEQYF.